One and the same sample provided the 29 T cell receptor beta chains below, sequenced in a study of blood T cell repertoires in COVID-19. Only in-frame clones appear in the TCRdb table, and some are missing; sequencing was by immunoSEQ multiplex PCR. In the table there are over 100,000 clones, around 80% of which are singletons. Specimen: peripheral blood. Receptors originate from a human donor in a cohort sampled during active or convalescent COVID-19.

The rearrangement uses TRBV14 and TRBJ2-7; 7 positions agree with TRBD1. Losses at the gene ends were 1 base for V and 1 base for J; bases not matched to a gene: 13. Germline V CDR1 and CDR2: SGHDN, FVKESK. The CDR3 is made up of 18 amino acids. The CDR3 nucleotides read TGTGCCAGCAGCCAAGTATCCCTTTGGGGCAGGGGGTCCTACGAGCAGTACTTC. It translates to CASSQVSLWGRGSYEQYF.

In nucleotides, the CDR3 is TGTGCCAGCAGTTTTCGACAGGGGAACACTGAAGCTTTCTTT. Protein product: CASSFRQGNTEAFF. The chain is built from TRBV6-5 and TRBJ1-1; 7 nucleotides agree with TRBD1. V was clipped by 4 bases and J by 1 base; unmatched bases: 3. Germline CDR1 MNHEY, CDR2 SVGAGI. The CDR3 contains 14 residues.

This clone was picked up a small number of times. The V gene is TRBV6-6, the J gene TRBJ2-2; the D gene is possibly TRBD1 (6 bases). Germline CDR1 MNHNY, CDR2 SVGAGI (reference sequence). V dropped 7 bases and J dropped 4 bases, with 10 bases sitting between them. The CDR3 runs 13 residues. CDR3 nucleotides: TGTGCCAGCATGAGGGGGAGCACCGGGGAGCTGTTTTTT. It yields the protein CASMRGSTGELFF.

V usage is TRBV7-2 and J usage is TRBJ1-1, with D perhaps TRBD1 (6 bases). V lost 4 bases, J lost 4 bases, and 16 bases lay in between. Per the germline V gene, CDR1 is SGHTA and CDR2 is FQGNSA. The CDR3 has 15 amino acids. CDR3 nucleotide sequence: TGTGCCAGCAGCTCCCAACAGGGCATCGGCACTGAAGCTTTCTTT. This encodes CASSSQQGIGTEAFF.

The gene calls are TRBV7-9 and TRBJ2-1, with a possible D match to TRBD2 (7 bases). Trimming took off 10 bases at V and 4 bases at J, with 20 bases between the two ends. The CDR3 is made up of 15 amino acids. Germline loops: CDR1 SEHNR, CDR2 FQNEAQ (reference sequence). The CDR3 coding sequence is TGTGCCATCGAGCGAGGGGGACTACTATACAATGAGCAGTTCTTC. Translated, it gives CAIERGGLLYNEQFF. Combining the CDR3 with reference TRBV7-9 and TRBJ2-1 gives the whole variable domain DTGVSQNPRHKITKRGQNVTFRCDPISEHNRLYWYRQTLGQGPEFLTYFQNEAQLEKSRLLSDRFSAERPKGSFSTLEIQRTEQGDSAMYLCAIERGGLLYNEQFFGPGTRLTVL.

This clone was found once. The chain carries TRBV10-2 and TRBJ1-6; D is unresolved. The V gene lost 5 bases and the J gene lost 7 bases, with 12 bases spanning the gap. The CDR3 sequence is 14 residues long. CDR1 and CDR2 (germline): WSHSY, SAAADI. The CDR3 is CASSMGQFNSPLHF. The CDR3 DNA follows: TGCGCCAGCAGTATGGGCCAGTTCAATTCACCCCTCCACTTT.

CDR3 sequence: CASSRSGLAIHEQYF. In DNA form, the CDR3 reads TGTGCCAGCAGCCGATCAGGACTAGCGATCCACGAGCAGTACTTC. The chain employs TRBV11-3 and TRBJ2-7; 9 bases map to TRBD2. The CDR3 sequence is 15 residues long. V shed 5 bases, J shed 5 bases, and the junction held 10 bases outside the gene matches. In germline, CDR1 is SGHNT, CDR2 YENEEA.

The V call is TRBV20-1, the J call TRBJ2-1, with TRBD2 as a possible D gene (5 bases). Germline lookup yields CDR1 DFQATT and CDR2 SNEGSKA (reference sequence). Trimming shortened V by 3 bases and J by 2 bases, and 8 bases separated the two germline ends. The CDR3 extends over 13 amino acids. CDR3 DNA sequence: TGCAGTGCTAGTAATAGCGCCTACAATGAGCAGTTCTTC. Translating it yields CSASNSAYNEQFF.

J is TRBJ2-7 and V is TRBV19; maybe TRBD1 (5 bases). CDR1 is LNHDA, CDR2 SQIVND, per germline (reference sequence). V lost 2 bases to trimming and J lost 1 base, with 9 bases between them. The CDR3 totals 14 residues. CDR3 nucleotides: TGTGCCAGTAGTATAAGGGGTTTATCCTACGAGCAGTACTTC. Residues: CASSIRGLSYEQYF.

This chain joins TRBV6-5 and TRBJ1-1; tentatively, D is TRBD1 (5 bases). Germline values: CDR1 MNHEY, CDR2 SVGAGI. The ends were cut back, 6 bases at V and 5 bases at J, with 13 bases in the middle. This CDR3 is 13 amino acids long. In nucleotides, the CDR3 is TGTGCCAGCAGACCTAGGGGAGGAACTGAAGCTTTCTTT. Protein: CASRPRGGTEAFF.

V gene TRBV4-2 combines with J gene TRBJ1-2, with no clear D. CDR3 size: 13 residues. CDR1 LGHNA and CDR2 YNFKEQ come from the germline V gene. Trimming removed 3 bases at V and 8 bases at J, with 13 bases between. CDR3 region: CASSHRRERGYTF. For the CDR3, the DNA is TGTGCCAGCAGCCACCGACGGGAGCGGGGCTACACCTTC.

This chain connects TRBV24-1 to TRBJ2-5; a possible D gene is TRBD2 (5 bases). The CDR3 has 14 amino acids. The germline CDR1 and CDR2 sequences are KGHDR and SFDVKD. Deletions cut 4 bases from V and 6 bases from J, with 14 bases between. CDR3 DNA: TGTGCCACCAGTGAGTCGTCCACGGGAAAGACCCAGTACTTC. Its translation is CATSESSTGKTQYF.

This clone appeared a single time. The chain recombines TRBV19 with TRBJ1-5; D unclear. V was pared by 4 bases and J by 0 bases, with 13 bases between. This CDR3 is built from 16 residues. Germline-derived CDR1 and CDR2 are LNHDA and SQIVND (reference sequence). The CDR3 loop reads CASSKLRGNSNQPQHF. CDR3 in DNA: TGTGCCAGTAGTAAATTGAGAGGCAATAGCAATCAGCCCCAGCATTTT.

The genes are TRBV5-1 and TRBJ2-1, with 15 bases aligning to TRBD2. Germline V lookup: CDR1 SGHRS, CDR2 YFSETQ. CDR3 size: 18 residues. V shed 5 bases, J shed 3 bases, and the junction held 9 bases outside the gene matches. CDR3 loop: CASSLGGTSGGRYNEQFF. The CDR3 coding sequence is TGCGCCAGCAGTCTGGGAGGGACTAGCGGGGGGCGCTACAATGAGCAGTTCTTC. Based on the CDR3 plus reference TRBV5-1 and TRBJ2-1, the full variable domain is KAGVTQTPRYLIKTRGQQVTLSCSPISGHRSVSWYQQTPGQGLQFLFEYFSETQRNKGNFPGRFSGRQFSNSRSEMNVSTLELGDSALYLCASSLGGTSGGRYNEQFFGPGTRLTVL.

The V gene is TRBV6-6, the J gene TRBJ2-5, with D unclear. This CDR3 contains 11 residues. Germline lookup yields CDR1 MNHNY and CDR2 SVGAGI (reference sequence). Between the trimmed V and J ends, which lost 6 bases and 8 bases, there was a span of 10 bases. The CDR3, as DNA: TGTGCCAGCAGCCCCCCAGGAACCCAGTACTTC. This encodes CASSPPGTQYF.

The chain combines TRBV7-2 with TRBJ1-2; 8 nucleotides agree with TRBD1. From germline, CDR1 is SGHTA and CDR2 FQGNSA. Trimming took 2 bases from V and 8 from J; bases not matched to a gene: 4. This CDR3 has 13 residues. This CDR3 reads CASSLWTGWGYTF. The CDR3 coding sequence is TGTGCCAGCAGCTTATGGACAGGGTGGGGCTACACCTTC. The whole variable domain, filled in from reference TRBV7-2 and TRBJ1-2, reads GAGVSQSPSNKVTEKGKDVELRCDPISGHTALYWYRQSLGQGLEFLIYFQGNSAPDKSGLPSDRFSAERTGGSVSTLTIQRTQQEDSAVYLCASSLWTGWGYTFGSGTRLTVV.

The V and J genes are TRBV6-2 or TRBV6-3 and TRBJ1-5, with unresolved D. The ends were cut back, 0 bases at V and 7 bases at J, with 10 bases in the middle. CDR1 and CDR2 from the germline V gene are MNHEY and SVGEGT. The CDR3 has 14 residues. Here the CDR3 reads CASSYSNSGQPQHF. The CDR3 bases are TGTGCCAGCAGTTACTCGAATTCCGGGCAGCCCCAGCATTTT.

V and J are TRBV3-1 (or the pseudogene TRBV3-2) and TRBJ2-2; tentatively, D is TRBD2 (7 bases). The CDR3 is 20 residues long. CDR1 LGHDT and CDR2 YNNKEL come from the germline V gene (reference sequence). Trimming took 5 bases from V and 0 from J, leaving 25 bases between them. DNA for the CDR3: TGTGCCAGCAGCGCCCCCCGCGGGGTGCGGGGGCCCGCGAACACCGGGGAGCTGTTTTTT. Translating gives CASSAPRGVRGPANTGELFF.

This clone was picked up a small number of times. Other nucleotide sequences from this sample produce the same CDR3. The chain links TRBV3-1 (or the pseudogene TRBV3-2) to TRBJ2-3, with no clear D. V lost 3 bases and J 0 bases, leaving 4 bases between the germline ends. CDR1 is LGHDT and CDR2 is YNNKEL in the germline V gene (reference sequence). The CDR3 totals 13 residues. This CDR3 is CASSHRSTDTQYF. CDR3 nucleotide sequence: TGTGCCAGCAGCCACAGAAGCACAGATACGCAGTATTTT.

This rearrangement joins TRBV20-1 to TRBJ2-1; no definite D call. The CDR3 runs to 11 residues. Germline values: CDR1 DFQATT, CDR2 SNEGSKA (reference sequence). V was pared by 1 base and J by 10 bases, with 8 bases between. CDR3 DNA sequence: TGCAGTGCTAGAGTTACTGTGGAGCAGTTCTTC. Encoded protein: CSARVTVEQFF.

The V gene is TRBV4-3, the J gene TRBJ2-3; 14 bases align to TRBD2. The CDR3 has 18 amino acids. The junction had 3 bases not matched to a gene; V was cut back by 1 base and J by 0 bases. Germline V CDR1 and CDR2: LGHNA, YSLEER. DNA of the CDR3: TGCGCCAGCAGCCAAGGACTAGCGGGAGGGCCGAGCACAGATACGCAGTATTTT. This sequence encodes CASSQGLAGGPSTDTQYF.

V gene TRBV6-2 or TRBV6-3 combines with J gene TRBJ1-1; D remains ambiguous. Trimming took 6 bases from V and 5 from J, leaving 13 bases between them. Germline V gives CDR1 MNHEY, CDR2 SVGEGT. The CDR3 runs to 13 residues. The CDR3 sequence is CASSLNPGTEAFF. The CDR3 nucleotides are TGTGCCAGCAGCCTAAACCCGGGGACTGAAGCTTTCTTT.

The gene calls are TRBV19 and TRBJ2-4, with 8 bases lining up with TRBD1. From germline, CDR1 is LNHDA and CDR2 SQIVND (reference sequence). This CDR3 region has 15 residues. V was clipped by 7 bases and J by 2 bases; unmatched bases: 7. The CDR3: CASTQGAGTKNIQYF. The CDR3 DNA is TGTGCCAGTACTCAGGGGGCCGGGACCAAAAACATTCAGTACTTC.

This clone was found once. This rearrangement joins TRBV5-1 to TRBJ1-1; D is unclear. The germline V gene encodes CDR1 SGHRS and CDR2 YFSETQ. The CDR3 is 15 amino acids. Deletions cut 0 bases from V and 3 bases from J, with 12 bases between. CDR3 DNA: TGCGCCAGCAGCTTGGGCGGCAGATGGGACACTGAAGCTTTCTTT. This encodes CASSLGGRWDTEAFF.

The J gene is TRBJ1-1, the V gene TRBV6-6; D perhaps matches TRBD1 (5 bases). This CDR3 is 13 amino acids long. CDR1 and CDR2 from the germline V gene are MNHNY and SVGAGI (reference sequence). Trimming cost V 6 bases and J 3 bases, with 11 bases left between them. Written as DNA, the CDR3 is TGTGCCAGCAGGGGGGGGAAAGACACTGAAGCTTTCTTT. It translates to CASRGGKDTEAFF.

This clone was observed once. The genes are TRBV6-5 and TRBJ1-6, with TRBD1 matching over 7 bases. V shed 4 bases and J 9 bases; nucleotides not matched to a gene: 9. This CDR3 has 15 residues. Germline-derived CDR1 and CDR2 are MNHEY and SVGAGI. The CDR3 spells CASSWRDSRVSPLHF. The CDR3 DNA reads as TGTGCCAGCAGTTGGCGGGACAGCCGGGTTTCACCCCTCCACTTT.

The chain employs TRBV18 and TRBJ2-7, with 8 bases aligning to TRBD1. There are 13 residues in the CDR3. Germline lookup yields CDR1 KGHSH and CDR2 LQKENI. Trimming took 2 bases from V and 9 from J; bases not matched to a gene: 6. This CDR3 reads CASSPIGQGRQYF. CDR3 in DNA: TGTGCCAGCTCACCAATTGGACAGGGTAGGCAGTACTTC.

The rearrangement joins TRBV5-1 to TRBJ2-3, with a possible D match to TRBD2 (6 bases). The ends were cut back, 5 bases at V and 1 base at J, with 14 bases in the middle. Germline CDR1 and CDR2: SGHRS and YFSETQ. The CDR3 consists of 15 residues. DNA for the CDR3: TGCGCCAGCAGTCGGGAGAAGGCTCGCACAGATACGCAGTATTTT. Protein: CASSREKARTDTQYF.

CDR3 region: CASSLGQGTIQYF. CDR3 nucleotides: TGTGCCAGCTCCTTGGGACAGGGGACCATTCAGTACTTC. V usage is TRBV28 and J usage is TRBJ2-4; 10 positions agree with TRBD1. In germline, CDR1 is MDHEN, CDR2 SYDVKM. The CDR3 sequence is 13 residues long. V lost 8 bases, J lost 9 bases, and 7 bases stayed unmatched.